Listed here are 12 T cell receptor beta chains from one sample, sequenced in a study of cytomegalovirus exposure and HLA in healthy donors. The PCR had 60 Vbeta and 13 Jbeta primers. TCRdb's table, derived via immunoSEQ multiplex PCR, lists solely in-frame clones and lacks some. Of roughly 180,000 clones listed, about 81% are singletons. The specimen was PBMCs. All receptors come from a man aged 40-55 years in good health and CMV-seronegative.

Here the CDR3 reads CASSSPGQGAPQHF. The CDR3, as DNA: TGTGCCAGCAGCTCCCCGGGACAGGGGGCTCCCCAGCATTTT. The chain recombines TRBV5-6 with TRBJ1-5, with TRBD1 matching 12 bases. CDR1 is SGHDT, CDR2 YYEEEE, per germline. Trimming removed 3 bases from V and 10 bases from J; junction bases left unmatched: 5. The CDR3 runs to 14 residues.

CDR3 in DNA: TGTGCCAGCAGCGCTGGGGTGGCGGGATACAATGAGCAGTTCTTC. It translates to CASSAGVAGYNEQFF. The chain combines TRBV9 with TRBJ2-1; D is possibly TRBD2 (6 bases). Trimming pared 3 bases from V and 4 bases from J, leaving 14 bases between. This CDR3 has 15 amino acids. CDR1 and CDR2 from the germline V gene are SGDLS and YYNGEE.

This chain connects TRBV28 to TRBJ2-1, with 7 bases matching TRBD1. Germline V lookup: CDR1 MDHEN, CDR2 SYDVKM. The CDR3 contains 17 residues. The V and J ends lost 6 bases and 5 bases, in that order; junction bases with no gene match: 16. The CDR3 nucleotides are TGTGCCAGCAGCTCCCCCCGGCAGGGGGTCAGAAACAATGAGCAGTTCTTC. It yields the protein CASSSPRQGVRNNEQFF.

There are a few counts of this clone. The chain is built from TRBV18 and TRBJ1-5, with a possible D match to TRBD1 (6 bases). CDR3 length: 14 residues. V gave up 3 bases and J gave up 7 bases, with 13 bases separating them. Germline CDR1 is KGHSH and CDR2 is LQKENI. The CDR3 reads CASSPAGEDQPQHF. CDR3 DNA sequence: TGTGCCAGCTCACCGGCAGGGGAAGACCAGCCCCAGCATTTT.

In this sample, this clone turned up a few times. The CDR3 reads CASSSTTGPNQPQHF. CDR3 coding DNA: TGTGCCAGCAGTTCTACTACAGGGCCCAATCAGCCCCAGCATTTT. The V and J genes are TRBV27 and TRBJ1-5; perhaps TRBD1 as D (6 bases). The CDR3 is 15 amino acids. V was pared by 4 bases and J by 3 bases, with 13 bases between. Germline V CDR1 and CDR2: MNHEY, SMNVEV (reference sequence).

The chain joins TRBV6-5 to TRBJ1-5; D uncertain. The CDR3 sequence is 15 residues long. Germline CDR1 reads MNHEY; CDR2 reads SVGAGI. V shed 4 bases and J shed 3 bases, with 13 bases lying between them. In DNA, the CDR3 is TGTGCCAGCAGTTCTCAAAGAAACAACAATCAGCCCCAGCATTTT. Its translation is CASSSQRNNNQPQHF.

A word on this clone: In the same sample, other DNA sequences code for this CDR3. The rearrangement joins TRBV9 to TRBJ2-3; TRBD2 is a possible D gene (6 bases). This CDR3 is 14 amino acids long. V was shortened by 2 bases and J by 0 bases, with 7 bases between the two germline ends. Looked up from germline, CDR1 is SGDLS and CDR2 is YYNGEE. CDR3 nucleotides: TGTGCCAGCAGCGTGAGCGGGAGCACAGATACGCAGTATTTT. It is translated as CASSVSGSTDTQYF.

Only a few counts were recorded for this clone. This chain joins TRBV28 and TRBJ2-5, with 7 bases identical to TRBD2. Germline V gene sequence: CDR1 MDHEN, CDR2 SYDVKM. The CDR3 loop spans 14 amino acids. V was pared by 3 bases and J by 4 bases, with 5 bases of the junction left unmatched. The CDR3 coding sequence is TGTGCCAGCAGTTTGGCGGGAGTGGCAGAGACCCAGTACTTC. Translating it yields CASSLAGVAETQYF.

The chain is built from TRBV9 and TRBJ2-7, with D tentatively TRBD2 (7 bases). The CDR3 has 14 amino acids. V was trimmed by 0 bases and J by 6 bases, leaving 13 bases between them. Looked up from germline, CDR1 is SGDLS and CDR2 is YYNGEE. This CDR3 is CASSVATRGGEQYF. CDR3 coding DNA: TGTGCCAGCAGCGTAGCTACGAGGGGGGGCGAGCAGTACTTC.

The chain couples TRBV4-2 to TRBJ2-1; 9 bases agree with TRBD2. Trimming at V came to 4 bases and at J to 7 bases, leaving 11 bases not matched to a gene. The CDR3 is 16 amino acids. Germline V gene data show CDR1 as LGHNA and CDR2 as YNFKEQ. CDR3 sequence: CASSPPRRGGANEQFF. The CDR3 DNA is TGTGCCAGCAGCCCTCCCCGACGCGGGGGGGCGAATGAGCAGTTCTTC.

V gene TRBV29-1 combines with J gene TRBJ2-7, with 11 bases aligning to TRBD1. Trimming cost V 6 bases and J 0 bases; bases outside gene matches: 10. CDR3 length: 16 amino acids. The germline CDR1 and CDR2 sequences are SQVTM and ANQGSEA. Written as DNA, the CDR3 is TGCAGCGTAACCGGGACAGGGGGACTCCCCTCCTACGAGCAGTACTTC. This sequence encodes CSVTGTGGLPSYEQYF.

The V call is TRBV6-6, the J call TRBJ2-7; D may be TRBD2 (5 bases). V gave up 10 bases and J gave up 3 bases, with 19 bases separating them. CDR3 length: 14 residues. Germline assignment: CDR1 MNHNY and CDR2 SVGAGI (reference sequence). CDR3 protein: CATGEIWASYEQYF. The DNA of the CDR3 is TGTGCCACCGGGGAGATCTGGGCGAGCTACGAGCAGTACTTC.